The rows below give T cell receptor beta chains drawn from one sample of a study of response to subunit inactivated influenza vaccine. One entry per CDR3 protein, called by TCRdb with MiXCR from the RT-PCR reads. The sample lists hundreds of thousands of distinct CDR3 sequences, 14% seen once, with roughly 7.2% in the top ten. Sequenced here: PBMCs from blood, sampled 14 to 15 days before vaccination. The receptors shown here come from a man aged 45-65 years who received an inactivated influenza vaccine. CDR3s leave out the opening cysteine and the closing phenylalanine or tryptophan. Fields, in order: CDR3 length, V gene, CDR3 protein.

>13|TRBV7-9
ASSKGTGLQETQY
>15|TRBV7-3
ASSPDRERTNTGELF
>14|TRBV3-1
ASSGRGGGSSYEQY
>12|TRBV28
ASSPLLIMDTQY
>11|TRBV20-1
SAWTSGQETQY
>11|TRBV29-1
SVGTDPTYEQY
>11|TRBV20-1
SARPPGLYAQH
>15|TRBV4-3
ASSPHPPQGDQETQY
>9|TRBV29-1
SVLRDTTQY
>12|TRBV7-2
ASSFYSSTDTQY
>12|TRBV28
ASSPAQYQETQY
>13|TRBV7-2
ASSPGTDLGETQY
>12|TRBV20-1
SASRGGYTDTQY
>12|TRBV3-1
ASSLAGSPLEQY
>12|TRBV20-1
SAIQSFGANVLT
>12|TRBV27
ASSLNLYQETQY
>13|TRBV5-1
ASSQRPDSSYEQY
>15|TRBV7-8
ASSLVGAPDHNQPQH
>11|TRBV20-1
SASPGGGETQY
>14|TRBV4-2
ASSQVGSAVYYEQY
>10|TRBV9
AGSSGGYEQY
>11|TRBV6-5
ASSYGNYNEQF
>13|TRBV6-1
ASSDGSLGGYEQY
>13|TRBV20-1
SARWASGRADTQY
>20|TRBV5-1
ASSAGTSGGPSLLTAKNIQY
>13|TRBV7-8
PSSPRQQVNNEQF
>11|TRBV10-3
AISESGANEQY
>11|TRBV29-1
SVGDRGNQPQH
>14|TRBV5-1
ASSLFGGLAADTQY
>13|TRBV12-3/TRBV12-4
ASSLWAGSTDTQY
>11|TRBV15
ATSGQRNTEAF
>15|TRBV7-2
ASSHRTSGGFTDTQY
>12|TRBV4-1
ASSQDANRGNQY
>13|TRBV11-2
ASSGRDKNTGELF
>12|TRBV12-3/TRBV12-4
ASSPGQPSYEQY
>12|TRBV5-1
ASSNLGFQETQY
>12|TRBV12-3/TRBV12-4
ASSTGGIQETQY
>15|TRBV11-3
ASSLMILTGGSSEAF
>14|TRBV4-2
ASAEASGTRKNIQY
>12|TRBV10-2
ASSDAKRNQPQH